The T cell receptor (beta chain) described here comes from a study of identical twins (dated by TCRdb to the mid-2010s). Concerning the study at large: TCR alpha and beta repertoires from monozygotic twins, unrelated adults of various ages and cord blood were deep-sequenced to test whether fetal clonotypes persist. To rule out contamination, replicate twin experiments were performed at different times with different library preparation protocols. Broad study findings and their caveats: Recombination models systematically underestimated out-of-frame TCR alpha sharing in monozygotic twins but agreed with sharing between unrelated individuals. Abundant cord blood beta clonotypes carried fewer insertions; young adult naive repertoires showed a weaker similar trend, while memory repertoires showed none. Zero-insertion analyses could be partly confounded by invariant T cells such as MAIT and iNKT, though diverse VJ usage argued against such confounding for most clonotypes. In beta out-of-frame sequences, excess twin sharing was weaker, because having fewer shared sequences lowered the signal-to-noise ratio. Because the same donors could not be followed over many years, conclusions were based on cross-sectional statistical analysis. Compared with coincidental sharing between unrelated individuals, out-of-frame TCR alpha sequences shared between twins showed an excess of sequences with low generation probability.

Only healthy Caucasian donors were included. The twin cohort comprised three pairs of female monozygotic twins, all aged about 18 to 29 years. RNA for TCR libraries was isolated from peripheral blood mononuclear cells. This clonotype was detected only a few times. Its cognate antigen has yet to be identified. Qualities for individual bases were not recorded, and no much larger clone is one base off. The library was produced with 5' RACE. Data came from an Illumina HiSeq 2000. Template switching added a universal primer binding site, and the final cDNA carried a unique molecular identifier that allowed TCR cDNA molecules to be counted accurately. Specific primers in the conserved constant-segment region were used to synthesize first-strand cDNA for TCR alpha and beta chains. To control for contamination, every cDNA library was double barcoded, receiving both a SMART-Mk sample barcode and Illumina barcodes. Two successive PCR steps introduced TruSeq adapter sequences along with Illumina sample barcodes. TCR alpha and beta cDNA libraries were sequenced on the Illumina HiSeq platform with custom primers. As for the original processing: Unique molecular identifiers were extracted from raw reads with MiGEC, and CDR3 positions were determined with MiXCR. For each individual, recombination models were inferred using an EM algorithm with the repgenHMM and IGoR tools. The analysis of shared clonotypes was done with the tcR package in R, with sharing normalized by the product of cloneset sizes. To study raw recombination free of thymic and clonal selection effects, out-of-frame nonproductive sequences were analyzed. TCRdb itself trimmed the public reads at Q25 with fastp, ran MiXCR and retained productive beta chains. Duplicate CDR3 protein sequences are folded into a single record with the most common DNA and genes. The V and J calls come from TCRdb's annotation, not from the publication. Present in this sample are roughly 720,000 distinct CDR3 sequences, roughly 18% of which were seen just once. The top ten clones comprise 13% of the sample.

This same sample was also taken into another study, of T cells expressing NK-cell markers. The second paper states: TCR beta-chain repertoires were profiled in sorted CD3+CD56+NKG2C+, CD3+CD56+NKG2C- and CD3+CD56-NKG2C+ T-cell subsets from several donors. Among the eight sequenced donors, only one was HCMV-seronegative, while the other seven were HCMV-seropositive. In several experiments an anti-gammadeltaTCR antibody was added to restrict sorting to alphabetaTCR-expressing T cells. In several donors, the dominant CD3+CD56+NKG2C+ clonotypes were found to rank among the top 10 CD8+ clonotypes and to make up about 1.0-8% of CD8+ T cells. Those dominant clonotypes were again the most abundant among CD3+CD56-NKG2C+ cells in a few donors, at roughly 25-60.1%. Whether the expanded NKG2C-expressing T cell clones were specific for HCMV antigens remained unclear. Randomly selected healthy volunteers, three men and five women, were used as the eight sequenced donors. HCMV serostatus was determined by detecting HCMV-specific IgG in serum with a commercial ELISA kit. Bulk peripheral blood T-cell repertoires were additionally sequenced from unsorted PBMC for a handful of donors. Reads were demultiplexed and grouped by UMI with MIGEC, and clonotypes were assembled and quantified with MiTCR. To exclude erroneous sequences, only TCR cDNA sequences supported by at least two reads were retained. The tcR package was used for downstream repertoire analysis, and clonotypes were matched between fractions using CDR3 nucleotide sequence together with V segment. VDJmatch was used to annotate antigen specificity against VDJdb, with one amino acid substitution allowed in CDR3.

This sequence originates from a woman between 18 and 29 years old in good health. Sequencing was performed on PBMCs.

The DNA sequence reads TGTGCCAGCAGCACCCGGACAGGCCAGGGGGTACTTGTGACTGAAGCTTTCTTT. It translates as CASSTRTGQGVLVTEAFF. The chain is assembled from TRBV11-1 and TRBJ1-1, with 7 bases aligning to TRBD1. V is trimmed back by 5 bases and J by 5 bases, and the junction contains 20 bases that no gene match accounts for. CDR1 and CDR2 were assigned from the germline V gene (reference sequence) as SGHAT and FQDESV. The CDR3 holds 18 amino acids from the cysteine to the phenylalanine. Only the CDR3 DNA is retained, 54 bases long and in frame from the first base.